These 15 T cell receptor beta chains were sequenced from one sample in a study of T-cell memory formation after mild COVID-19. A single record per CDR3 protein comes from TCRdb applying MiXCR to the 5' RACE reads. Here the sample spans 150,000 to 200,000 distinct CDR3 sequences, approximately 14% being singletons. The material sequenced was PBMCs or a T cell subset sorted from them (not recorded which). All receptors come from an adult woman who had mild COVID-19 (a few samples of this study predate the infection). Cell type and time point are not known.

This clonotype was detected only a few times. CDR3 loop: CASSLLYGGRSGRDEQYF. The CDR3 DNA reads TGTGCCAGCAGCTTACTCTATGGCGGGAGAAGTGGTCGCGACGAGCAGTACTTC. The chain has TRBV13 and TRBJ2-7; 7 bases map to TRBD2. The ends lost 2 bases at V and 5 bases at J; junction bases unmatched: 18. Germline V gives CDR1 PRHDT, CDR2 FYEKMQ (reference sequence). The CDR3 consists of 18 residues.

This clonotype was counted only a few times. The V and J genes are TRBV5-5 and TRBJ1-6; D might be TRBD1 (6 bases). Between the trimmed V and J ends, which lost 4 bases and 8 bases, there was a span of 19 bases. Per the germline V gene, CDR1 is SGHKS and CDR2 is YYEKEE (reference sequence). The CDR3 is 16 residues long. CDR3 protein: CASSILGGNMDSPLHF. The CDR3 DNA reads TGTGCCAGCAGCATACTAGGGGGAAATATGGATTCACCCCTCCACTTT. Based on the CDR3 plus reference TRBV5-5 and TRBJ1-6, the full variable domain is DAGVTQSPTHLIKTRGQQVTLRCSPISGHKSVSWYQQVLGQGPQFIFQYYEKEERGRGNFPDRFSARQFPNYSSELNVNALLLGDSALYLCASSILGGNMDSPLHFGNGTRLTVT.

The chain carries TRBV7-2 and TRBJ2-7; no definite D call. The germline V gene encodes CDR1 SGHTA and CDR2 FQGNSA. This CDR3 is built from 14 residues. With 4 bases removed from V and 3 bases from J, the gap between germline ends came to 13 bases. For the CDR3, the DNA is TGTGCCAGCAGCTCACCCCGGTTCAGCTACGAGCAGTACTTC. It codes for CASSSPRFSYEQYF.

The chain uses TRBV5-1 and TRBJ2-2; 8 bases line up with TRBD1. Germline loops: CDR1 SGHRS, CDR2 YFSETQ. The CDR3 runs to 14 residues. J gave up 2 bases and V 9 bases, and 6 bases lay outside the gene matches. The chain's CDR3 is CATSDRGNTGELFF. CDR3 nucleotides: TGCGCCACGAGCGACAGGGGAAACACCGGGGAGCTGTTTTTT.

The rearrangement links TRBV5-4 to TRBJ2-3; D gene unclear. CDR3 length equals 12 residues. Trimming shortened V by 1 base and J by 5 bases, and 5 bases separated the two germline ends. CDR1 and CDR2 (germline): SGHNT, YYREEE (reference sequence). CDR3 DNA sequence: TGTGCCAGCAGCTTGCAAGGAGATACGCAGTATTTT. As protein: CASSLQGDTQYF.

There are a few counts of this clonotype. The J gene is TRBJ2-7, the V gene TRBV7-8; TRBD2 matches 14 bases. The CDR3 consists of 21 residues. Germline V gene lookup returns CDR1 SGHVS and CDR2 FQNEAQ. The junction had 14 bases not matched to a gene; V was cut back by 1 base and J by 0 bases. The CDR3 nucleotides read TGTGCCAGCAGCTTAGTACCCACCGGGACTAGCGGGAGAGCTTTCTCCTACGAGCAGTACTTC. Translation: CASSLVPTGTSGRAFSYEQYF. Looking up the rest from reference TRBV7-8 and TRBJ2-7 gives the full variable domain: GAGVSQSPRYKVAKRGQDVALRCDPISGHVSLFWYQQALGQGPEFLTYFQNEAQLDKSGLPSDRFFAERPEGSVSTLKIQRTQQEDSAVYLCASSLVPTGTSGRAFSYEQYFGPGTRLTVT.

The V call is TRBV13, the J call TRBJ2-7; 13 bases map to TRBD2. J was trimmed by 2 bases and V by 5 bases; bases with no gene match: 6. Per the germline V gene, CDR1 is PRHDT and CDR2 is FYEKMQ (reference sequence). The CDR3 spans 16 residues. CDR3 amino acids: CASSIELAGGAYEQYF. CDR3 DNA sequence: TGTGCCAGCAGCATAGAACTAGCGGGAGGGGCCTACGAGCAGTACTTC.

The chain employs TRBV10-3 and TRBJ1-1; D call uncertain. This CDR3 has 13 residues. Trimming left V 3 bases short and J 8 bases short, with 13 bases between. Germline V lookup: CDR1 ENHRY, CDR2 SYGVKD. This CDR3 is CAISDWKKGEAFF. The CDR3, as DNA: TGTGCCATCAGTGATTGGAAGAAGGGAGAAGCTTTCTTT.

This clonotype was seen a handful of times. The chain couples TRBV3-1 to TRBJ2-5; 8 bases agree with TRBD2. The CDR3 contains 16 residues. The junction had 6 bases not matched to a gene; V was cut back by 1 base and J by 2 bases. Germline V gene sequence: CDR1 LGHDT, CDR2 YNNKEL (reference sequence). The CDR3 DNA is TGTGCCAGCAGCCAAGTGGGCGGGGGGCTGCAAGAGACCCAGTACTTC. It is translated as CASSQVGGGLQETQYF.

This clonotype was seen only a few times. CDR3 sequence reads: CASSFRLLAAYEQYF. Written as DNA, the CDR3 is TGTGCCAGCAGTTTCCGACTATTGGCCGCCTACGAGCAGTACTTC. The rearrangement joins TRBV28 to TRBJ2-7; D may be TRBD2 (5 bases). The V gene's germline CDR1 is MDHEN and CDR2 SYDVKM. Trimming cost V 3 bases and J 2 bases, with 14 bases left between them. This CDR3 is 15 amino acids long.

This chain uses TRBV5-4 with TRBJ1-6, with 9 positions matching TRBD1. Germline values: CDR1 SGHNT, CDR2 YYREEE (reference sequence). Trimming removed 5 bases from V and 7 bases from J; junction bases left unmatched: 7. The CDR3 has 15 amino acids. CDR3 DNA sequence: TGTGCCAGCAGGCCAACCGGGACAGGGAATTCACCCCTCCACTTT. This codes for CASRPTGTGNSPLHF.

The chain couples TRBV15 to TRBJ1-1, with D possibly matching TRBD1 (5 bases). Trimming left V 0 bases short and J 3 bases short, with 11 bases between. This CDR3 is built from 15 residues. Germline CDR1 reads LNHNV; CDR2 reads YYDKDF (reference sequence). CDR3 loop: CATSREGGRDTEAFF. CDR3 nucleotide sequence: TGTGCCACCAGCAGAGAGGGGGGTAGGGACACTGAAGCTTTCTTT.

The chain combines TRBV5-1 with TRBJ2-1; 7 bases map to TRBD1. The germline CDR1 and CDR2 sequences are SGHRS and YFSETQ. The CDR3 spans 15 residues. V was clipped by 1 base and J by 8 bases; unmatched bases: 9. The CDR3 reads CASSLSARGYDEQFF. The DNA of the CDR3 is TGCGCCAGCAGCTTGTCCGCCAGGGGGTACGATGAGCAGTTCTTC.

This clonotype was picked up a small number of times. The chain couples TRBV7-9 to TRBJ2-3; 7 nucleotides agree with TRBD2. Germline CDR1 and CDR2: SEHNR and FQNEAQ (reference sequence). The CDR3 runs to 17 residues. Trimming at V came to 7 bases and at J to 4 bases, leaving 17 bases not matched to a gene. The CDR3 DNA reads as TGTGCCAGCAACATAGCGGAGTGGGGAGGGAGTCCAGATACGCAGTATTTT. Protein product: CASNIAEWGGSPDTQYF.

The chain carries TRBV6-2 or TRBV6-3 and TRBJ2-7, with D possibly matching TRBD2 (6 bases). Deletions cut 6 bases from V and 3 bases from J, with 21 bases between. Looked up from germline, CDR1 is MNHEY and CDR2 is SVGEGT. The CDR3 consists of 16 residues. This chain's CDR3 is CASSEPVTSSIYEQYF. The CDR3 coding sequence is TGTGCCAGCAGCGAACCCGTCACTAGCTCGATCTACGAGCAGTACTTC.